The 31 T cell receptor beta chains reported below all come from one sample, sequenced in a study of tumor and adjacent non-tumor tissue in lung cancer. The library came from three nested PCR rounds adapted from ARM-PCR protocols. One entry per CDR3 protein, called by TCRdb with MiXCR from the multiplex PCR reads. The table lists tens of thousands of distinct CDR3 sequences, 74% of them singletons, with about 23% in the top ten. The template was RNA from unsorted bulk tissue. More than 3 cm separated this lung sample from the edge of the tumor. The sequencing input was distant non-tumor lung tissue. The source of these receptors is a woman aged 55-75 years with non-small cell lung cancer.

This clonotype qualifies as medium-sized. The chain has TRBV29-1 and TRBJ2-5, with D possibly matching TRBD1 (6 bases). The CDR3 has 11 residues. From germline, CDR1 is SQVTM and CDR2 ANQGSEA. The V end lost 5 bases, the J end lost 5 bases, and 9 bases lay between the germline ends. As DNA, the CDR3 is TGCAGCGTTTTTCAGGGGGAGACCCAGTACTTC. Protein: CSVFQGETQYF.

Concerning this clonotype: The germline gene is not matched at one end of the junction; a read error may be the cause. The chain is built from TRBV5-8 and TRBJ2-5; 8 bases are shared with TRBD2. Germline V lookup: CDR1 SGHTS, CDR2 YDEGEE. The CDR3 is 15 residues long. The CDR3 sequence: CACSLSAGVGETQYF. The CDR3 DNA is TGTGCCTGCAGCTTGTCAGCGGGAGTTGGGGAGACCCAGTACTTC.

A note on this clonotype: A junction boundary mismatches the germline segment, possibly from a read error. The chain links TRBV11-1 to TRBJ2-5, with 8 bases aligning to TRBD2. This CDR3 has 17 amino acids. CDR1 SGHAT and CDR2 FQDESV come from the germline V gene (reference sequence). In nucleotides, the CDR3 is TGTGCAAGCAGCTTAGGCAGCGGGAGAGGGCTCGGAGGGACCCAGTACTTC. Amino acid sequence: CASSLGSGRGLGGTQYF.

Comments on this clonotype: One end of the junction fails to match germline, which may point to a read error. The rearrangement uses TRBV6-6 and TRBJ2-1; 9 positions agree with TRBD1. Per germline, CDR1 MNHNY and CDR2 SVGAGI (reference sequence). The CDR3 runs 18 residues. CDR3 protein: CASIHRGLVWASYNEQCF. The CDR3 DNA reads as TGTGCCAGCATTCACAGGGGGCTGGTCTGGGCGTCGTACAATGAGCAGTGCTTC.

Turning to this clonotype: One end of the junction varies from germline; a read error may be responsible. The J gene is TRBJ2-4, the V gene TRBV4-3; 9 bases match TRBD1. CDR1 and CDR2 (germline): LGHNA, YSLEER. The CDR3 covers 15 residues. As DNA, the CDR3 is TGCACCAGCAGCCCAAGTCGGGACAGGGTTAACATTCAGTACTTC. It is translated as CTSSPSRDRVNIQYF.

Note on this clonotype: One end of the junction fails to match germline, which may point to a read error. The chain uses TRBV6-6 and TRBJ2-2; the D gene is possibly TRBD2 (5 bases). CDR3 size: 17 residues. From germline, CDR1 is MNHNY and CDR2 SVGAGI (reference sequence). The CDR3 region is CASSYSGSEVNTGELFF. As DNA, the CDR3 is TGTGCCAGCAGTTACTCGGGGTCAGAAGTTAACACCGGGGAGCTGTTCTTC.

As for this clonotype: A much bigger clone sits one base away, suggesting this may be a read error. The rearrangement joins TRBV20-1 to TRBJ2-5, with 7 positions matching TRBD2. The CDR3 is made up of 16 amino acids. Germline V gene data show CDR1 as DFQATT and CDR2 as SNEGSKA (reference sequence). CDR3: CRARDPQAWGGETQYF. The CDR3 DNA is TGCAGAGCTAGAGATCCCCAGGCGTGGGGAGGGGAGACCCAGTACTTC.

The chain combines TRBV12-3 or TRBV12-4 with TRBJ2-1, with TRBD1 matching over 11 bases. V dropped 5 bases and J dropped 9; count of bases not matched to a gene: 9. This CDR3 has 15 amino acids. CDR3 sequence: CASSLGTGGFTEQFF. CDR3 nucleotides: TGTGCCAGCAGTCTAGGGACAGGGGGATTTACTGAGCAGTTCTTC.

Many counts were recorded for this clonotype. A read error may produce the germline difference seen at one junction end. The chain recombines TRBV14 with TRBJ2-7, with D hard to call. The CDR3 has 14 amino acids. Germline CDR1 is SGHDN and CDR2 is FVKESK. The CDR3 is CASSPSRTSAPGHF. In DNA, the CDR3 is TGTGCCAGCAGCCCCTCACGGACCTCGGCACCCGGGCACTTC.

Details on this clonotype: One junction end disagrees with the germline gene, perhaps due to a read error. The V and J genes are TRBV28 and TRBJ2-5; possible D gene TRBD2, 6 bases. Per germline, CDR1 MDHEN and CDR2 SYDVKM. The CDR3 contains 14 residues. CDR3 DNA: TGTGCCAACAGCCCACCGGGGGAGAGGGAGACCCAGTGCTTC. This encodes CANSPPGERETQCF. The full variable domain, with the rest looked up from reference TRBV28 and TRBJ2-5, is DVKVTQSSRYLVKRTGEKVFLECVQDMDHENMFWYRQDPGLGLRLIYFSYDVKMKEKGDIPEGYSVSREKKERFSLILESASTNQTSMYLCANSPPGERETQCFGPGTRLLVL.

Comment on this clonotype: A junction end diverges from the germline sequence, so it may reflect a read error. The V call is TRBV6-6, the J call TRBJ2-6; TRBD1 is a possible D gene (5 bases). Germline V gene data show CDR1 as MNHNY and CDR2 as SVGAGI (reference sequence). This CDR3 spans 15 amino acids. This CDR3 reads CASSYYSSGANILTF. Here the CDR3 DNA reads TGTGCCAGCAGTTACTACAGCTCTGGGGCCAACATCCTGACTTTC.

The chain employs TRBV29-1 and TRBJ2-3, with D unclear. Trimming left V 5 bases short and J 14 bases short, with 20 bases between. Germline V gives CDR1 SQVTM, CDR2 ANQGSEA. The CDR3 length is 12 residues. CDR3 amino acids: CSVTALADARYF. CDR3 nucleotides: TGCAGCGTTACAGCATTGGCAGATGCGCGGTATTTT.

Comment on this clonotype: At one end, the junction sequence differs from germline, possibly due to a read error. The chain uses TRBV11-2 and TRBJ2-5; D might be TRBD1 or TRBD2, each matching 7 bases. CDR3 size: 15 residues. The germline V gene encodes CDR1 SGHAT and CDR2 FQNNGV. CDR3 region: CTSSSTGTGGGTQYF. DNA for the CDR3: TGTACCAGTAGCTCGACAGGGACGGGGGGCGGGACCCAGTACTTC. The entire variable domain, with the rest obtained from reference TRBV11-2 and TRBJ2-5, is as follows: EAGVAQSPRYKIIEKRQSVAFWCNPISGHATLYWYQQILGQGPKLLIQFQNNGVVDDSQLPKDRFSAERLKGVDSTLKIQPAKLEDSAVYLCTSSSTGTGGGTQYFGPGTRLLVL.

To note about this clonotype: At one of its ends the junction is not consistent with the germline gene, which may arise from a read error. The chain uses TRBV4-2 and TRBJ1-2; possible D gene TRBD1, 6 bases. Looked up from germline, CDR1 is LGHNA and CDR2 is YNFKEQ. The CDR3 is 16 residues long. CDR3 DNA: TGTGCCAGCAGCCTGAGCAGCCTGGACAGTAGCTATGGTTACACCTTC. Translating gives CASSLSSLDSSYGYTF.

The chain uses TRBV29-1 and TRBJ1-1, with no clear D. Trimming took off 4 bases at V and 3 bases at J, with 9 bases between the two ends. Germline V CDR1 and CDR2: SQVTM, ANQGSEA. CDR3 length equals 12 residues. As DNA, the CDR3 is TGCAGCGTTGGGGTATGTGACACTGAAGCTTTCTTT. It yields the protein CSVGVCDTEAFF. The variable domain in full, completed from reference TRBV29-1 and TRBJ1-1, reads SAVISQKPSRDICQRGTSLTIQCQVDSQVTMMFWYRQQPGQSLTLIATANQGSEATYESGFVIDKFPISRPNLTFSTLTVSNMSPEDSSIYLCSVGVCDTEAFFGQGTRLTVV.

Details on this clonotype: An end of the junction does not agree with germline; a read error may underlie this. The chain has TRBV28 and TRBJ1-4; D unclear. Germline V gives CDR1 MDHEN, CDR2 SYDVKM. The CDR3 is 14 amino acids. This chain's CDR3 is CTSNLRVPAEKLFF. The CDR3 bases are TGTACCAGCAATCTACGGGTCCCGGCAGAAAAACTGTTTTTT.

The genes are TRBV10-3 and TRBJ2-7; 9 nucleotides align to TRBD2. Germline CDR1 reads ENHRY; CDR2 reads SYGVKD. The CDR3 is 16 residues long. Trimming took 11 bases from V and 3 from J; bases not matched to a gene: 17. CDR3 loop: CAFSESGKAGGYEQYF. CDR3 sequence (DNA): TGTGCCTTTAGTGAGTCCGGTAAAGCGGGAGGCTACGAGCAGTACTTC.

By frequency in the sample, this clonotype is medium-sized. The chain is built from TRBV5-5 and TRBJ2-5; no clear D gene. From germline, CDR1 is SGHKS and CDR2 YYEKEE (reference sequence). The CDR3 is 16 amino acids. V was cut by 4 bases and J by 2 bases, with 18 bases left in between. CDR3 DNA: TGTGCCAGCAGCGGCGGAGTATTCGGCATTCAAGAGACCCAGTACTTC. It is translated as CASSGGVFGIQETQYF.

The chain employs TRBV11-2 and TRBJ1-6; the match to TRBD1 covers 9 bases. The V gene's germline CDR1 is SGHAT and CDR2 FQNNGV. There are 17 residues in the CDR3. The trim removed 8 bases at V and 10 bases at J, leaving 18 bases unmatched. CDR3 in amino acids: CASAVFVNRGPSSPLHF. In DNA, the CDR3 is TGTGCCAGCGCTGTCTTTGTGAACAGGGGGCCGAGCTCACCCCTCCACTTT.

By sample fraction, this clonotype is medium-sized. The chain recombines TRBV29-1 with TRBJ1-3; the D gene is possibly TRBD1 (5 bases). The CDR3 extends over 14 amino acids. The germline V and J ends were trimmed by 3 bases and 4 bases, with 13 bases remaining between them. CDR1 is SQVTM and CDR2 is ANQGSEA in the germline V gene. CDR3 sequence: CSVEAGMAGNTIYF. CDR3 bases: TGCAGCGTTGAGGCAGGGATGGCCGGAAACACCATATATTTT.

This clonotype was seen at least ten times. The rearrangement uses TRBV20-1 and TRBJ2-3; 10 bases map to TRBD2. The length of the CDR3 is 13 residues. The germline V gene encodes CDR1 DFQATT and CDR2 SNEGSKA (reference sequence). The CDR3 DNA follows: TGCGGAGGACTAGCGGCGTTCACAGATACGCAGTATTTT. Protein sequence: CGGLAAFTDTQYF.

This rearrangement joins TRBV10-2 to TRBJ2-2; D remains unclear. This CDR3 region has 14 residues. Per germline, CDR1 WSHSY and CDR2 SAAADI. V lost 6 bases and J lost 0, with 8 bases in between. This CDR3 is CASRAGSNTGELFF. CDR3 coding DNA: TGCGCCAGCAGGGCAGGATCGAACACCGGGGAGCTGTTTTTT.

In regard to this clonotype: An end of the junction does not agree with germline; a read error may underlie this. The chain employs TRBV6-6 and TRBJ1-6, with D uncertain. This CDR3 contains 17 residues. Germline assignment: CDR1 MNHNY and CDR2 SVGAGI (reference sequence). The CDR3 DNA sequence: TGTGCCAGCAGTTTTGATGAAGAGAGTCCCTATAATTCACCCTTCCACTTT. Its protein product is CASSFDEESPYNSPFHF.

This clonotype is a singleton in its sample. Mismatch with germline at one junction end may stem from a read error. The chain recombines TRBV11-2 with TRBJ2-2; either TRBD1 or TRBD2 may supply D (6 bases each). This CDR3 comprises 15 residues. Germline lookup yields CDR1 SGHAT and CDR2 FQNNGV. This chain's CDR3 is CVSSLGRGYTGGLFF. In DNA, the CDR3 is TGTGTCAGCAGCTTAGGCAGGGGATACACCGGGGGGCTGTTTTTT.

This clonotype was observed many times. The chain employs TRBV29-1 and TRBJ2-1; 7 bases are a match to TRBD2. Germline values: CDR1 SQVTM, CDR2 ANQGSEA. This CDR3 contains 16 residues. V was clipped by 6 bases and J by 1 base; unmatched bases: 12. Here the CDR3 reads CSVGGVPLRSYNEQFF. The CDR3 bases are TGCAGCGTGGGGGGGGTTCCCCTGAGATCCTACAATGAGCAGTTCTTC.

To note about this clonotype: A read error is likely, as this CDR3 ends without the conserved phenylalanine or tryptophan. The CDR3 DNA follows: TGTGTCAGCAGTTACTTTGGGGCTGAAGCTTTCTCT. Protein: CVSSYFGAEAFS. This chain joins TRBV6-2 or TRBV6-3 and TRBJ1-1; no definite D call. The CDR3 sequence is 12 residues long. CDR1 is MNHEY and CDR2 is SVGEGT in the germline V gene.

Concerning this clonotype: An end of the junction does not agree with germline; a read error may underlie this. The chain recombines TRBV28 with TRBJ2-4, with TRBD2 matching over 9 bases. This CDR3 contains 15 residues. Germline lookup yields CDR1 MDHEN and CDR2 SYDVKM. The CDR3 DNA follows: TGTGCCAGTAGTGAGGCGCGGGGGGGCAAAAACATTCACTACTTC. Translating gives CASSEARGGKNIHYF.

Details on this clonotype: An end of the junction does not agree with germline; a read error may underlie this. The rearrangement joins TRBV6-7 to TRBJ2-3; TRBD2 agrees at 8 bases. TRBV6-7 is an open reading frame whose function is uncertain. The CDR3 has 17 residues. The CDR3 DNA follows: TGTACCAGCACCGGAGGGACCAGCGGGAGCGGTCCAGATACGCAGTATTTT. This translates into CTSTGGTSGSGPDTQYF.

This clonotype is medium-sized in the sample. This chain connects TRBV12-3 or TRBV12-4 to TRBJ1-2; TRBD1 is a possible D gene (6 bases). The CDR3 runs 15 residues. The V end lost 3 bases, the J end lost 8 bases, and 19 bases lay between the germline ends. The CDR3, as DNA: TGTGCCAGCAGTTTCTCCCCAGAGGGGGTAAGGGGCTACACCTTC. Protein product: CASSFSPEGVRGYTF.

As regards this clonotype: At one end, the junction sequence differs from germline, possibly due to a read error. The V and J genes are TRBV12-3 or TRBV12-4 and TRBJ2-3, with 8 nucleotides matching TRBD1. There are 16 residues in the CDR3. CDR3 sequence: CASSSTRTGPTDTQYF. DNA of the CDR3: TGTGCTAGCAGTTCAACCAGGACAGGGCCGACAGATACGCAGTATTTT.

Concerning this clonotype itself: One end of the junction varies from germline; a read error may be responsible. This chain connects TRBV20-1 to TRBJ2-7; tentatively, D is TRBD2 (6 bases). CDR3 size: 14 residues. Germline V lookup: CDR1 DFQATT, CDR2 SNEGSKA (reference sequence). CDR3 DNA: TGCAGTGCTATAGCCGGGGGTAACTCCTACGAGCATTACTTC. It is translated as CSAIAGGNSYEHYF.